This record concerns one T cell receptor beta chain sequence. An amount of RNA that ranged from about 0.45 to 1 ug was reverse transcribed with random hexamers. Via MiXCR, TCRdb re-called the immunoSEQ multiplex PCR reads, giving one row per CDR3 protein. The data show about 290,000 distinct CDR3 sequences, 75% to 85% seen once. This entry belongs to a study of CD8 T cells in Susac syndrome. The CDR3 is made up of 12 amino acids. Between the trimmed V and J ends, which lost 5 bases and 6 bases, there was a span of 11 bases. This clonotype originated in a human donor with multiple sclerosis. Specimen: CD8+ T cells from PBMCs. The rearrangement joins TRBV12-3 or TRBV12-4 to TRBJ2-7; no definite D call. CDR3 loop: CASSQSNGEQYF. The CDR3 DNA follows: TGTGCCAGCAGTCAATCTAACGGCGAGCAGTACTTC.